Described below is a single T cell receptor beta chain sequence and its context. This CDR3 region has 16 residues. V was clipped by 3 bases and J by 7 bases; unmatched bases: 9. CDR1 is LGHDT and CDR2 is YNNKEL in the germline V gene (reference sequence). This entry is derived from a study of blood T cell repertoires in COVID-19. Assay: immunoSEQ multiplex PCR; the TCRdb copy retains only in-frame clones and omits some. This sample yields about 230,000 clones, of which 80% to 90% are seen a single time; roughly 3.2% belongs to the top ten. The sample comprised PBMCs or T cells enriched from blood (not recorded which). The V call is TRBV3-1 (or the pseudogene TRBV3-2), the J call TRBJ2-1, with TRBD2 identical over 10 bases. The sequence was collected from a woman aged 50 to 65 in a cohort exposed to, infected with or recovered from COVID-19 (not recorded which). The CDR3 region has the DNA TGTGCCAGCAGCCAGGGAGAGCGGGGGGGCCGGAATGAGCAGTTCTTC. It translates to CASSQGERGGRNEQFF.